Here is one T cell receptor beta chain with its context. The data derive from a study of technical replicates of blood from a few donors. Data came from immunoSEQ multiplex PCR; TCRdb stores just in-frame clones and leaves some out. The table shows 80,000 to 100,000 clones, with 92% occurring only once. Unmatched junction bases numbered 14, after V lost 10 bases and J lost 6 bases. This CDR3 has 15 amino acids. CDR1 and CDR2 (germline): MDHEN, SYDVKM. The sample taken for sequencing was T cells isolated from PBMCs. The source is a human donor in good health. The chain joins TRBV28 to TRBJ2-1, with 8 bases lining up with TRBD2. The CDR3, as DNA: TGTGCCACCGCACCCGTCCTAGCGGGCTCCAATGAGCAGTTCTTC. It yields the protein CATAPVLAGSNEQFF. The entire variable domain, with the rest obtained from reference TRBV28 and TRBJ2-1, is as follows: DVKVTQSSRYLVKRTGEKVFLECVQDMDHENMFWYRQDPGLGLRLIYFSYDVKMKEKGDIPEGYSVSREKKERFSLILESASTNQTSMYLCATAPVLAGSNEQFFGPGTRLTVL.